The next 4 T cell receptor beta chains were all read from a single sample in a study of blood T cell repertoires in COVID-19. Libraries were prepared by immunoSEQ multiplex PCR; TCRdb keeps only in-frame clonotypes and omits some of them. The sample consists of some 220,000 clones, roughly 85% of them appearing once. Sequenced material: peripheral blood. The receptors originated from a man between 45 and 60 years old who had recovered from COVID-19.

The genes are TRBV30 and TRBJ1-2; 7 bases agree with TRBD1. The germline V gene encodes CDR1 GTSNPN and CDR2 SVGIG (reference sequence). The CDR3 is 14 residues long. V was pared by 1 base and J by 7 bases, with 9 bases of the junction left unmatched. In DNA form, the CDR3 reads TGTGCCTGGAGTGGGGGTGGAACAGGGGTTGGCTACACCTTC. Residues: CAWSGGGTGVGYTF.

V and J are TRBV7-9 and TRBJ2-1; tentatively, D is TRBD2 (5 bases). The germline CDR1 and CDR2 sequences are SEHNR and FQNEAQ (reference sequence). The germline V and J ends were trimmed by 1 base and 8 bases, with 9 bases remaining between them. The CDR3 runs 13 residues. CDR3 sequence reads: CASSLGLADEQFF. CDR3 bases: TGTGCCAGCAGCTTAGGGCTAGCCGATGAGCAGTTCTTC.

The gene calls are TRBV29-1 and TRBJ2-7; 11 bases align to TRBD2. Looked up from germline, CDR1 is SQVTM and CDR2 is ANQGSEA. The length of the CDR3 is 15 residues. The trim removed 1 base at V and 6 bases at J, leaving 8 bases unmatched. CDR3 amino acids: CSVEGSGRGSSEQYF. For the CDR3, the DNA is TGCAGCGTTGAAGGTAGCGGGAGGGGCTCGTCCGAGCAGTACTTC.

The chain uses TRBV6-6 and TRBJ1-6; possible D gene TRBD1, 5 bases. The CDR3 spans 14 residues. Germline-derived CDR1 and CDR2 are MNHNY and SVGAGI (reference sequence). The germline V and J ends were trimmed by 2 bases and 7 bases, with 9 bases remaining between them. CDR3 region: CASSYPGVNSPLHF. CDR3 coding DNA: TGTGCCAGCAGTTACCCGGGGGTAAATTCACCCCTCCACTTT.